A single sample gave rise to the 30 T cell receptor beta chains below, sequenced in a study of cytomegalovirus exposure and HLA in healthy donors. PCR amplification relied on 60 Vbeta primers (plus 13 Jbeta primers). Libraries were prepared by immunoSEQ multiplex PCR; TCRdb keeps only in-frame clonotypes and omits some of them. The sample lists roughly 190,000 clones; about 13% were seen once. Sequencing was performed on PBMCs. The receptor set was obtained from a man aged 45-60 years in good health and CMV-seropositive.

This clone was picked up a small number of times. The chain combines TRBV28 with TRBJ1-5, with D possibly being TRBD1 (6 bases). The CDR3 is made up of 19 amino acids. CDR1 and CDR2 (germline): MDHEN, SYDVKM. The V end lost 3 bases, the J end lost 0 bases, and 21 bases lay between the germline ends. The CDR3 sequence: CASSFPARQASFSNQPQHF. The CDR3 DNA reads TGTGCCAGCAGTTTTCCCGCTCGACAGGCTTCCTTTAGCAATCAGCCCCAGCATTTT.

This clone was seen only a few times. The J gene is TRBJ2-4, the V gene TRBV4-2; 9 bases agree with TRBD2. CDR1 and CDR2 (germline): LGHNA, YNFKEQ. The CDR3 loop spans 16 amino acids. With V trimmed by 0 bases and J by 6 bases, 6 bases remained unmatched. In nucleotides, the CDR3 is TGTGCCAGCAGCCAAGACGGTAGCGGGGGTGGAAACATTCAGTACTTC. It yields the protein CASSQDGSGGGNIQYF.

The chain couples TRBV6-1 to TRBJ1-3; tentatively, D is TRBD1 (5 bases). The germline gives CDR1 MNHNS, CDR2 SASEGT. Deletions cut 3 bases from V and 2 bases from J, with 8 bases between. The CDR3 length is 14 residues. The chain's CDR3 is CASSDSGTGNTIYF. CDR3 in DNA: TGTGCCAGCAGTGATTCAGGGACTGGAAACACCATATATTTT.

The chain carries TRBV7-9 and TRBJ2-5; D unclear. Trimming cost V 7 bases and J 1 base, with 10 bases left between them. CDR1 is SEHNR and CDR2 is FQNEAQ in the germline V gene (reference sequence). The CDR3 is 13 amino acids. The CDR3 DNA reads TGTGCCAGCATTCGAGGCGGCCAAGAGACCCAGTACTTC. This sequence encodes CASIRGGQETQYF.

This rearrangement joins TRBV5-1 to TRBJ1-2, with 9 bases identical to TRBD1. V trimming: 1 base; J trimming: 8 bases; junction bases outside the gene matches: 6. The CDR3 is made up of 14 amino acids. Germline lookup yields CDR1 SGHRS and CDR2 YFSETQ. The CDR3 DNA reads TGCGCCAGCAGCTTGCACAGGGGGCAGGAGGGCTACACCTTC. This codes for CASSLHRGQEGYTF.

This clone was counted between two and nine times. The chain couples TRBV5-4 to TRBJ2-3; maybe TRBD2 (7 bases). V lost 4 bases and J 0 bases, leaving 18 bases between the germline ends. CDR1 and CDR2 from the germline V gene are SGHNT and YYREEE (reference sequence). The CDR3 has 17 residues. The CDR3 is CASSPGRGAGSTDTQYF. The CDR3 nucleotides read TGTGCCAGCAGCCCGGGCCGGGGGGCCGGTAGCACAGATACGCAGTATTTT.

The chain joins TRBV6-1 to TRBJ1-1; D unresolved. From germline, CDR1 is MNHNS and CDR2 SASEGT. CDR3 size: 14 residues. V was pared by 7 bases and J by 0 bases, with 12 bases between. The CDR3 DNA follows: TGTGCCAGCACCCGGGGAGACATGAACACTGAAGCTTTCTTT. It is translated as CASTRGDMNTEAFF.

The V call is TRBV4-3, the J call TRBJ1-5; D unclear. CDR3 size: 17 residues. Germline assignment: CDR1 LGHNA and CDR2 YSLEER. Trimming pared 1 base from V and 5 bases from J, leaving 18 bases between. The CDR3 sequence: CASSQVMDGVGYQPQHF. In DNA form, the CDR3 reads TGCGCCAGCAGCCAAGTTATGGACGGGGTGGGATATCAGCCCCAGCATTTT.

This clone was seen a few times. V is TRBV29-1 and J is TRBJ2-5; 7 bases are a match to TRBD1. Matching the DNA end better, TRBJ2-7 makes the J call doubtful. This CDR3 has 14 residues. Germline V gene lookup returns CDR1 SQVTM and CDR2 ANQGSEA. The CDR3 DNA sequence: TGCAGCGTTGAAGACGGGGACAGCCCCTACGAGCAGTACTTC. It encodes CSVEDGDSPYEQYF.

The chain recombines TRBV29-1 with TRBJ2-2, with 9 bases identical to TRBD1. Trimming cost V 3 bases and J 3 bases; bases outside gene matches: 5. Per germline, CDR1 SQVTM and CDR2 ANQGSEA. CDR3 length: 15 amino acids. For the CDR3, the DNA is TGCAGCGTTGAGAAGGGACAGGGACACACCGGGGAGCTGTTTTTT. Its protein is CSVEKGQGHTGELFF.

This clone was observed a handful of times. The chain recombines TRBV9 with TRBJ1-5, with 7 bases matching TRBD1. The V gene end was trimmed by 4 bases and the J gene end by 5 bases; junction bases not matched to a gene: 6. Germline lookup yields CDR1 SGDLS and CDR2 YYNGEE. The CDR3 runs 14 residues. The CDR3 region is CASSIGTADQPQHF. DNA of the CDR3: TGTGCCAGCAGCATCGGGACAGCCGATCAGCCCCAGCATTTT.

This clone was found a few times. Other DNA variants within this sample encode the same CDR3. This chain uses TRBV28 with TRBJ2-7; D possibly corresponds to TRBD1 (6 bases). The CDR3 has 15 residues. CDR1 and CDR2 (germline): MDHEN, SYDVKM. The V gene lost 5 bases and the J gene lost 3 bases, with 17 bases spanning the gap. The CDR3 sequence: CASSKLPGQLYEQYV. CDR3 DNA: TGTGCCAGCAGTAAATTACCAGGACAGCTCTACGAGCAGTACGTC.

The rearrangement uses TRBV7-2 and TRBJ1-1, with a tentative D call TRBD1 (6 bases). Trimming left V 5 bases short and J 0 bases short, with 10 bases between. The germline V gene has CDR1 SGHTA and CDR2 FQGNSA. The CDR3 spans 14 residues. The CDR3 spells CASSTDRVNTEAFF. The CDR3 DNA follows: TGTGCCAGCAGCACGGACAGAGTGAACACTGAAGCTTTCTTT. Full variable domain (remainder filled in from reference TRBV7-2 and TRBJ1-1): GAGVSQSPSNKVTEKGKDVELRCDPISGHTALYWYRQSLGQGLEFLIYFQGNSAPDKSGLPSDRFSAERTGGSVSTLTIQRTQQEDSAVYLCASSTDRVNTEAFFGQGTRLTVV.

V and J are TRBV5-4 and TRBJ2-3; TRBD1 matches at 9 bases. CDR3 length: 14 amino acids. Germline V gene sequence: CDR1 SGHNT, CDR2 YYREEE (reference sequence). Trimming cost V 3 bases and J 5 bases; bases outside gene matches: 4. The CDR3 reads CASSSPGQGDTQYF. The CDR3, as DNA: TGTGCCAGCAGCTCTCCGGGACAGGGAGATACGCAGTATTTT.

This clone was seen a handful of times. The chain recombines TRBV27 with TRBJ2-3; D might be TRBD2 (5 bases). Trimming removed 2 bases at V and 6 bases at J, with 12 bases between. Per the germline V gene, CDR1 is MNHEY and CDR2 is SMNVEV (reference sequence). The CDR3 has 14 residues. CDR3 sequence: CASSLTLATDTQYF. The CDR3 DNA sequence: TGTGCCAGCAGTTTAACCCTAGCCACGGATACGCAGTATTTT.

The chain is built from TRBV6-5 and TRBJ1-6; 8 bases fit TRBD1. Trimming at V came to 6 bases and at J to 7 bases, leaving 2 bases not matched to a gene. Germline assignment: CDR1 MNHEY and CDR2 SVGAGI. The CDR3 spans 13 residues. CDR3 amino acids: CASRDRENSPLHF. CDR3 in DNA: TGTGCCAGCAGGGACAGGGAAAATTCACCCCTCCACTTT.

Only a few counts were recorded for this clone. The chain recombines TRBV2 with TRBJ2-5; 7 positions match TRBD1. J lost 0 bases, V lost 6 bases, and 4 bases had no gene match. The CDR3 spans 14 residues. Germline CDR1 reads SNHLY; CDR2 reads FYNNEI. CDR3 nucleotides: TGTGCCAGCAGGGTGGGACAGTACCAAGAGACCCAGTACTTC. Its protein is CASRVGQYQETQYF. The full variable domain, completed using reference TRBV2 and TRBJ2-5, is EPEVTQTPSHQVTQMGQEVILRCVPISNHLYFYWYRQILGQKVEFLVSFYNNEISEKSEIFDDQFSVERPDGSNFTLKIRSTKLEDSAMYFCASRVGQYQETQYFGPGTRLLVL.

This rearrangement joins TRBV5-1 to TRBJ2-7; D might be TRBD2 (5 bases). Looked up from germline, CDR1 is SGHRS and CDR2 is YFSETQ. Trimming took off 1 base at V and 5 bases at J, with 16 bases between the two ends. The CDR3 extends over 15 amino acids. The DNA of the CDR3 is TGCGCCAGCAGCTTGAGGCCGTCGGGATTGGACGAGCAGTACTTC. This codes for CASSLRPSGLDEQYF.

The chain employs TRBV6-6 and TRBJ2-2; the match to TRBD1 covers 7 bases. The CDR3 is made up of 15 amino acids. V trimming: 4 bases; J trimming: 4 bases; junction bases outside the gene matches: 6. The V gene's germline CDR1 is MNHNY and CDR2 SVGAGI (reference sequence). CDR3 region: CASSSTGVSTGELFF. In DNA, the CDR3 is TGTGCCAGCAGTTCAACAGGGGTCAGCACCGGGGAGCTGTTTTTT.

This clone was counted between two and nine times. The chain carries TRBV5-6 and TRBJ1-5, with D possibly being TRBD1 (6 bases). The CDR3 is 14 amino acids. V lost 2 bases, J lost 5 bases, and 11 bases lay in between. Germline V CDR1 and CDR2: SGHDT, YYEEEE. The CDR3 nucleotides are TGTGCCAGCAGCTTCACAGGGAGGGATCAGCCCCAGCATTTT. Its translation: CASSFTGRDQPQHF.

The table lists this clone with a few counts. The chain links TRBV5-4 to TRBJ1-4, with TRBD1 as a possible D gene (6 bases). The germline V gene encodes CDR1 SGHNT and CDR2 YYREEE (reference sequence). Between the trimmed V and J ends, which lost 4 bases and 8 bases, there was a span of 18 bases. The CDR3 spans 15 residues. DNA for the CDR3: TGTGCCAGCAGCCCCAGTGGGGGTCAGGGGGAAAAACTGTTTTTT. This codes for CASSPSGGQGEKLFF.

This chain joins TRBV7-2 and TRBJ2-3; a weak D match, TRBD2 (6 bases). Germline CDR1 reads SGHTA; CDR2 reads FQGNSA. This CDR3 region has 16 residues. V gave up 5 bases and J gave up 0 bases, with 15 bases separating them. CDR3 coding DNA: TGTGCCAGCAGCATAAGACTAGGCGGGAGCACAGATACGCAGTATTTT. Its translation is CASSIRLGGSTDTQYF.

The V call is TRBV10-3, the J call TRBJ1-4; TRBD1 is a possible D gene (6 bases). The CDR3 totals 14 residues. Trimming cost V 4 bases and J 8 bases, with 14 bases left between them. CDR1 is ENHRY and CDR2 is SYGVKD in the germline V gene. The CDR3 region has the DNA TGTGCCATCAGTGTCGGGACATCAGGGGAAAAACTGTTTTTT. Protein: CAISVGTSGEKLFF.

This chain joins TRBV5-1 and TRBJ2-5; the match to TRBD2 covers 8 bases. The CDR3 totals 15 residues. Per the germline V gene, CDR1 is SGHRS and CDR2 is YFSETQ. With V trimmed by 4 bases and J by 5 bases, 10 bases remained unmatched. The CDR3 nucleotides read TGCGCCAGCAGCAGTGGTAGCGGGAAAGGGGAGACCCAGTACTTC. This codes for CASSSGSGKGETQYF.

This clone was recorded a few times. The chain employs TRBV2 and TRBJ2-2; tentatively, D is TRBD1 (5 bases). The CDR3 spans 14 residues. The germline V and J ends were trimmed by 6 bases and 1 base, with 9 bases remaining between them. Per germline, CDR1 SNHLY and CDR2 FYNNEI. This CDR3 is CASRGVRNTGELFF. The CDR3 DNA follows: TGTGCCAGCAGAGGGGTCCGGAACACCGGGGAGCTGTTTTTT.

This clone has more than one count but fewer than ten. The CDR3 region has the DNA TGTGCCAGCATCAGACGGGGGGAAGAGACCCAGTACTTC. Its translation: CASIRRGEETQYF. This sequence joins TRBV7-2 and TRBJ2-5; TRBD2 aligns across 7 bases. The V segment lost 7 bases and the J segment 3 bases; nucleotides outside the gene matches: 5. The CDR3 covers 13 residues. CDR1 and CDR2 from the germline V gene are SGHTA and FQGNSA.

The chain uses TRBV5-1 and TRBJ1-2; D gene ambiguous. With 6 bases removed from V and 4 bases from J, the gap between germline ends came to 25 bases. The CDR3 is made up of 17 amino acids. CDR1 and CDR2 (germline): SGHRS, YFSETQ. The CDR3 nucleotides are TGCGCCAGCACCCCACTAGAGTCCCTTAAGGACCGCTATGGCTACACCTTC. This codes for CASTPLESLKDRYGYTF.

The CDR3 region is CASSLNGASTDTQYF. The CDR3 DNA follows: TGCGCCAGCAGCTTGAATGGGGCTAGCACAGATACGCAGTATTTT. The rearrangement uses TRBV5-1 and TRBJ2-3; perhaps TRBD1 as D (5 bases). Per the germline V gene, CDR1 is SGHRS and CDR2 is YFSETQ. The CDR3 contains 15 residues. Trimming shortened V by 1 base and J by 0 bases, and 9 bases separated the two germline ends. The full variable domain, with the rest looked up from reference TRBV5-1 and TRBJ2-3, is KAGVTQTPRYLIKTRGQQVTLSCSPISGHRSVSWYQQTPGQGLQFLFEYFSETQRNKGNFPGRFSGRQFSNSRSEMNVSTLELGDSALYLCASSLNGASTDTQYFGPGTRLTVL.

The table lists this clone with a few counts. V gene TRBV7-2 combines with J gene TRBJ1-5, with D maybe TRBD1 (6 bases). CDR1 is SGHTA, CDR2 FQGNSA, per germline. Trimming took off 5 bases at V and 2 bases at J, with 22 bases between the two ends. The length of the CDR3 is 18 residues. CDR3 loop: CASSEVSRGPFGNQPQHF. For the CDR3, the DNA is TGTGCCAGCAGCGAAGTTTCCAGGGGCCCTTTTGGCAATCAGCCCCAGCATTTT.

The chain employs TRBV7-2 and TRBJ1-1; unclear D gene. The CDR3 totals 17 residues. Germline CDR1 SGHTA, CDR2 FQGNSA. V dropped 5 bases and J dropped 0 bases, with 19 bases sitting between them. This CDR3 is CASSLRGGIGVNTEAFF. DNA of the CDR3: TGTGCCAGCAGCCTCCGGGGAGGGATAGGTGTGAACACTGAAGCTTTCTTT.